A selection of T cell receptor beta chains follows, all from one sample in a study of T-cell reconstitution after alpha-beta-depleted transplantation in children. TCRdb redid the calling of the PCR reads with MiXCR, one entry per CDR3 protein. The sample holds 200,000 to 250,000 distinct CDR3 sequences; approximately 24% are singletons and the top ten take about 5%. The input for sequencing was PBMCs, mostly from graft donor cells, taken 360 days after TCRalphabeta/CD19-depleted stem cell transplant. The receptors come from a female patient between 2 and 15 years old who had a stem cell transplant for congenital amegakaryocytic thrombocytopenia, so the T cells may come from the graft donor. The CDR3 runs from the conserved cysteine through the conserved F or W. D genes are given only for firm matches. Some rows mark clone size as missing; the rest say once, few, many or name a class of expanded clone.

TRBJ2-1 | 15 | few | NA | TRBV20-1 | TGCAGTGCCTCCCGGGGGGCGAGTTCCTACAATGAGCAGTTCTTC | CSASRGASSYNEQFF
TRBJ2-3 | 15 | many | NA | TRBV14 | TGTGCCAGCAGCCAGAGAACGCCGAGCACAGATACGCAGTATTTT | CASSQRTPSTDTQYF
TRBJ2-2 | 16 | NA | NA | TRBV2 | TGTGCCAGCAGTGAGGTTAATTCGCGGTCTGCAGGGGAGCTGTTTTTT | CASSEVNSRSAGELFF
TRBJ2-3 | 13 | few | NA | TRBV7-9 | TGTGCCAGCAGCTTCTACATGGCAGATACGCAGTATTTT | CASSFYMADTQYF
TRBJ1-3 | 15 | few | NA | TRBV12-3/TRBV12-4 | TGTGCCAGCAGCCCGGTGGGGGGCCCAGGAAACACCATATATTTT | CASSPVGGPGNTIYF
TRBJ2-7 | 14 | once | NA | TRBV20-1 | TGCAGTGCCCCCCACGGGGGAGTAGGTCGCGAGCAGTACTTC | CSAPHGGVGREQYF
TRBJ2-2 | 15 | few | TRBD1 | TRBV20-1 | TGCAGTGCTAGCCAACAGGGGGCGAACACCGGGGAGCTGTTTTTT | CSASQQGANTGELFF
TRBJ2-2 | 14 | few | NA | TRBV25-1 | TGTGCCAGCAAGGGCTGGCGGTGGGGAGGGGAGCTGTTTTTT | CASKGWRWGGELFF
TRBJ2-3 | 15 | few | NA | TRBV2 | TGTGCCAGCAGTGGCGGCCCGGGTGGCACAGATACGCAGTATTTT | CASSGGPGGTDTQYF
TRBJ2-2 | 16 | NA | NA | TRBV11-3 | TGTGCCAGCAGCTCCAGACAGGCCCAGAACACCGGGGAGCTGTTTTTT | CASSSRQAQNTGELFF
TRBJ2-3 | 16 | NA | TRBD2 | TRBV5-4 | TGTGCCAGCAGCTTCGGGCCTAGCGGGATGACAGATACGCAGTATTTT | CASSFGPSGMTDTQYF
TRBJ1-4 | 14 | few | NA | TRBV20-1 | TGCAGTGCTAGGGAACCGGGATCAAATGAAAAACTGTTTTTT | CSAREPGSNEKLFF
TRBJ1-6 | 18 | NA | TRBD1 | TRBV28 | TGTGCCAGCAGAATACAGGGGGAAGGGGCCTTTTTGAATTCGGCCCTCCACTTT | CASRIQGEGAFLNSALHF
TRBJ2-1 | 13 | many | NA | TRBV5-1 | TGCGCCAGCAGCCACATCGGGGACCATGAGCAGTTCTTC | CASSHIGDHEQFF